This T cell receptor beta chain was recovered during a study of spatial heterogeneity in lung cancer. About the study: The authors sequenced available follow-up PBMC samples, taken a median of roughly 24 months after resection. Detection consistently yielded more beta chains than alpha chains. Overall study findings and caveats: Resection blood, more than follow-up blood, showed ubiquitous expanded tumor TCRs.

V gave up 4 bases and J gave up 6 bases, with 18 bases separating them. Germline V gene sequence: CDR1 LGHDT, CDR2 YNNKEL (reference sequence). CDR3 length: 15 residues. Comment on this clonotype: The antigen is unknown.

Time point here: blood at routine non-recurrence follow-up after resection. Whole RNA, which was extracted from tumor, nontumor lung tissue or frozen PBMC, was sequenced without any cell sorting. Each TCR cDNA molecule bore a unique molecular identifier. TCRdb called the 5' RACE reads again in MiXCR, with one record for every CDR3 protein. Of 25,000 or so distinct CDR3 sequences in the sample, approximately 6% were seen once. This sequence originates from a male donor with early-stage non-small cell lung cancer. The sample here was PBMCs, taken at follow-up. This chain connects TRBV3-1 to TRBJ1-1; a possible D gene is TRBD1 (5 bases). In DNA, the CDR3 is TGTGCCAGCAGCCTATCGGCGGGGCGCAAGGCTGAAGCTTTCTTT. Translation gives CASSLSAGRKAEAFF.